Shown below are 27 T cell receptor beta chains from a single sample sequenced in a study of T-cell memory formation after mild COVID-19. TCRdb analysed the 5' RACE reads with MiXCR anew, one entry per CDR3 protein. The sample shows more than 350,000 distinct CDR3 sequences, approximately 16% of them seen only once. Sequenced sample: PBMCs or a T cell subset sorted from them (not recorded which). Receptors were obtained from a man aged 18 to 30 who had mild COVID-19 (a few samples of this study predate the infection). Cell type and time point are not known.

The V and J genes are TRBV4-1 and TRBJ2-1, with 15 bases aligning to TRBD2. The CDR3 runs to 17 residues. V shed 2 bases, J shed 9 bases, and the junction held 8 bases outside the gene matches. CDR1 MGHRA and CDR2 YSYEKL come from the germline V gene. As DNA, the CDR3 is TGCGCCAGCAGCCAAAGTCTGGGGACTAGCGGGGGGTTTGAGCAGTTCTTC. This encodes CASSQSLGTSGGFEQFF.

V and J are TRBV20-1 and TRBJ1-1; weak D call: TRBD1 (5 bases). The CDR3 spans 14 residues. Germline V lookup: CDR1 DFQATT, CDR2 SNEGSKA (reference sequence). V was clipped by 6 bases and J by 6 bases, with 20 bases between them. The CDR3 loop reads CSAEPGGVRAEAFF. The CDR3 DNA is TGCAGTGCAGAGCCGGGGGGGGTTAGAGCTGAAGCTTTCTTT.

The chain combines TRBV10-2 with TRBJ1-5; no definite D call. V was pared by 6 bases and J by 2 bases, with 11 bases between. This CDR3 has 14 residues. Germline CDR1 reads WSHSY; CDR2 reads SAAADI. CDR3 residues: CASSPTAGNQPQHF. The CDR3 region has the DNA TGCGCCAGCAGCCCTACCGCGGGCAATCAGCCCCAGCATTTT.

This clonotype was observed a handful of times. The chain uses TRBV2 and TRBJ1-2, with D possibly being TRBD1 (6 bases). Germline V gene lookup returns CDR1 SNHLY and CDR2 FYNNEI. The CDR3 contains 14 residues. Trimming left V 5 bases short and J 5 bases short, with 15 bases between. CDR3 DNA sequence: TGTGCCAGCAGTCAAGACAGGACTGGGTATGGCTACACCTTC. Translation gives CASSQDRTGYGYTF.

The chain links TRBV7-2 to TRBJ1-1; D is possibly TRBD1 (6 bases). Looked up from germline, CDR1 is SGHTA and CDR2 is FQGNSA. Between the trimmed V and J ends, which lost 3 bases and 3 bases, there was a span of 11 bases. The CDR3 totals 14 residues. The CDR3 bases are TGTGCCAGCAGCTTTATAGGGGGGTACACTGAAGCTTTCTTT. It translates to CASSFIGGYTEAFF. The whole variable domain, filled in from reference TRBV7-2 and TRBJ1-1, reads GAGVSQSPSNKVTEKGKDVELRCDPISGHTALYWYRQSLGQGLEFLIYFQGNSAPDKSGLPSDRFSAERTGGSVSTLTIQRTQQEDSAVYLCASSFIGGYTEAFFGQGTRLTVV.

Many counts were recorded for this clonotype. V gene TRBV19 combines with J gene TRBJ1-1; TRBD1 agrees at 9 bases. This CDR3 has 16 residues. V lost 7 bases, J lost 10 bases, and 19 bases stayed unmatched. In germline, CDR1 is LNHDA, CDR2 SQIVND (reference sequence). The CDR3 bases are TGTGCCAGTATCGGGACAGGGTCTCGAGTATCAGGGGGAGCTTTCTTT. Translated: CASIGTGSRVSGGAFF.

The rearrangement links TRBV20-1 to TRBJ2-3, with D tentatively TRBD2 (6 bases). The germline V gene encodes CDR1 DFQATT and CDR2 SNEGSKA (reference sequence). This CDR3 contains 15 residues. Trimming took off 3 bases at V and 6 bases at J, with 19 bases between the two ends. This CDR3 reads CSASGKGEEGDTQYF. In DNA, the CDR3 is TGCAGTGCTAGCGGGAAAGGGGAGGAGGGCGATACGCAGTATTTT.

CDR3 DNA sequence: TGTGCCAGCAGTTCTACTAGCGTAACTCTTAGAGGGAATGAGCAGTTCTTC. This codes for CASSSTSVTLRGNEQFF. The rearrangement uses TRBV6-2 or TRBV6-3 and TRBJ2-1, with 7 bases fitting TRBD2. This CDR3 spans 17 amino acids. The V gene's germline CDR1 is MNHEY and CDR2 SVGEGT. With 4 bases clipped from V and 7 bases from J, the junction kept 16 bases outside the gene matches.

This chain joins TRBV10-3 and TRBJ1-1, with D uncertain. V was cut by 10 bases and J by 8 bases, with 8 bases left in between. CDR1 and CDR2 (germline): ENHRY, SYGVKD. CDR3 length equals 9 residues. The CDR3 reads CATYYEAFF. The CDR3 nucleotides read TGTGCCACTTACTACGAAGCTTTCTTT.

The sample holds a few counts of this clonotype. The chain carries TRBV4-1 and TRBJ2-5; 13 bases align to TRBD2. CDR3 length: 16 residues. The V gene end was trimmed by 0 bases and the J gene end by 5 bases; junction bases not matched to a gene: 3. In germline, CDR1 is MGHRA, CDR2 YSYEKL. The CDR3 loop is CASSQELAGGRETQYF. CDR3 sequence (DNA): TGCGCCAGCAGCCAAGAACTAGCGGGGGGGCGGGAGACCCAGTACTTC.

The rearrangement links TRBV7-9 to TRBJ2-3, with 7 bases identical to TRBD1. Losses at the gene ends were 6 bases for V and 2 bases for J; bases not matched to a gene: 5. The CDR3 sequence is 14 residues long. Germline V gene sequence: CDR1 SEHNR, CDR2 FQNEAQ (reference sequence). CDR3 protein: CASRRTGATDTQYF. The CDR3 region has the DNA TGTGCCAGCAGGCGGACAGGAGCCACAGATACGCAGTATTTT. The whole variable domain, filled in from reference TRBV7-9 and TRBJ2-3, reads DTGVSQNPRHKITKRGQNVTFRCDPISEHNRLYWYRQTLGQGPEFLTYFQNEAQLEKSRLLSDRFSAERPKGSFSTLEIQRTEQGDSAMYLCASRRTGATDTQYFGPGTRLTVL.

V gene TRBV25-1 combines with J gene TRBJ2-7; TRBD1 aligns across 10 bases. Germline CDR1 and CDR2: MGHDK and SYGVNS. J lost 3 bases, V lost 9 bases, and 8 bases had no gene match. The CDR3 extends over 14 amino acids. This chain's CDR3 is CARITGQGIYEQYV. The CDR3, as DNA: TGTGCCAGGATAACGGGACAGGGGATCTACGAGCAGTACGTC.

The rearrangement uses TRBV7-2 and TRBJ2-5, with D maybe TRBD2 (5 bases). The CDR3 runs 11 residues. The V and J ends lost 8 bases and 7 bases respectively, with 11 bases between them. Germline CDR1 is SGHTA and CDR2 is FQGNSA. DNA for the CDR3: TGTGCCAGCGCGTTTCGGGGGACCCAGTACTTC. Translated: CASAFRGTQYF. Based on the CDR3 plus reference TRBV7-2 and TRBJ2-5, the full variable domain is GAGVSQSPSNKVTEKGKDVELRCDPISGHTALYWYRQSLGQGLEFLIYFQGNSAPDKSGLPSDRFSAERTGGSVSTLTIQRTQQEDSAVYLCASAFRGTQYFGPGTRLLVL.

This clonotype was picked up a small number of times. The V gene is TRBV15, the J gene TRBJ2-2; no reliable D call. Germline lookup yields CDR1 LNHNV and CDR2 YYDKDF (reference sequence). CDR3 length: 15 residues. With 1 base removed from V and 3 bases from J, the gap between germline ends came to 9 bases. The CDR3 loop reads CATSRVERYTGELFF. Here the CDR3 DNA reads TGTGCCACCAGCAGAGTGGAACGATACACCGGGGAGCTGTTTTTT.

This clonotype was seen more than once but under ten times. This chain connects TRBV28 to TRBJ2-1; weak D call: TRBD2 (5 bases). This CDR3 is built from 13 residues. Trimming took off 3 bases at V and 10 bases at J, with 13 bases between the two ends. In germline, CDR1 is MDHEN, CDR2 SYDVKM. CDR3 region: CASSFVGVSEQFF. In nucleotides, the CDR3 is TGTGCCAGCAGTTTTGTCGGGGTTAGCGAGCAGTTCTTC.

The table lists this clonotype with many counts. The chain recombines TRBV6-6 with TRBJ2-6, with D uncertain. Germline V gives CDR1 MNHNY, CDR2 SVGAGI (reference sequence). The CDR3 runs 14 residues. The V end was cut by 5 bases, the J end by 1 base, with 6 bases between. CDR3 region: CASSLGSGANVLTF. CDR3 sequence (DNA): TGTGCCAGCAGTCTAGGGTCTGGGGCCAACGTCCTGACTTTC.

This clonotype was observed a few times. The chain is built from TRBV6-6 and TRBJ1-2; D uncertain. The CDR3 runs to 15 residues. Germline assignment: CDR1 MNHNY and CDR2 SVGAGI (reference sequence). The germline V and J ends were trimmed by 6 bases and 1 base, with 15 bases remaining between them. The CDR3 reads CASSTYDQVNYGYTF. CDR3 nucleotide sequence: TGTGCCAGCAGCACCTATGATCAGGTTAACTATGGCTACACCTTC.

This clonotype was counted only a few times. The chain is built from TRBV15 and TRBJ2-3; D might be TRBD1 or TRBD2, each matching 6 bases. The germline gives CDR1 LNHNV, CDR2 YYDKDF (reference sequence). This CDR3 comprises 13 residues. Trimming pared 8 bases from V and 1 base from J, leaving 10 bases between. The CDR3 DNA follows: TGTGCCACCGTTAGGGGGGGCACAGATACGCAGTATTTT. Protein: CATVRGGTDTQYF.

This clonotype came up a few times. The rearrangement links TRBV11-2 to TRBJ2-1; weak D call: TRBD2 (6 bases). The CDR3 has 12 amino acids. Trimming took off 5 bases at V and 7 bases at J, with 9 bases between the two ends. The germline V gene has CDR1 SGHAT and CDR2 FQNNGV. Written as DNA, the CDR3 is TGTGCCAGCAGCCGGGGGAAGAATGAGCAGTTCTTC. Protein sequence: CASSRGKNEQFF.

CDR3 sequence reads: CASSLATGVQETQYF. DNA for the CDR3: TGTGCCAGCAGCTTAGCGACGGGCGTCCAAGAGACCCAGTACTTC. The chain uses TRBV7-9 and TRBJ2-5; no reliable D call. The germline gives CDR1 SEHNR, CDR2 FQNEAQ (reference sequence). V was clipped by 0 bases and J by 1 base, with 9 bases between them. The CDR3 has 15 amino acids.

This rearrangement joins TRBV7-9 to TRBJ2-5; D uncertain. This CDR3 has 14 amino acids. Germline lookup yields CDR1 SEHNR and CDR2 FQNEAQ (reference sequence). Trimming removed 5 bases from V and 7 bases from J, with 17 bases in between. The CDR3 region has the DNA TGTGCCAGCAGCCCGGGTGAAACAGTGGGGACCCAGTACTTC. As protein: CASSPGETVGTQYF.

The CDR3 loop is CASSGVINEQFF. The CDR3 DNA reads as TGTGCCAGCAGTGGGGTAATCAATGAGCAGTTCTTC. The genes are TRBV2 and TRBJ2-1; D unresolved. Trimming shortened V by 4 bases and J by 6 bases, and 7 bases separated the two germline ends. This CDR3 spans 12 amino acids. CDR1 is SNHLY and CDR2 is FYNNEI in the germline V gene. The full variable domain, with the rest looked up from reference TRBV2 and TRBJ2-1, is EPEVTQTPSHQVTQMGQEVILRCVPISNHLYFYWYRQILGQKVEFLVSFYNNEISEKSEIFDDQFSVERPDGSNFTLKIRSTKLEDSAMYFCASSGVINEQFFGPGTRLTVL.

This clonotype was counted only a few times. This chain links TRBV7-2 with TRBJ2-2; 8 bases agree with TRBD2. Germline CDR1 is SGHTA and CDR2 is FQGNSA. The CDR3 has 16 residues. V gave up 5 bases and J gave up 2 bases; unmatched junction bases: 7. The CDR3 coding sequence is TGTGCCAGCAGCAGATTCCGGGGGGGTAACACCGGGGAGCTGTTTTTT. Protein: CASSRFRGGNTGELFF.

This clonotype was counted a few times. The chain recombines TRBV12-3 or TRBV12-4 with TRBJ1-5, with 7 bases fitting TRBD1. This CDR3 has 13 residues. J lost 4 bases, V lost 6 bases, and 3 bases had no gene match. The chain's CDR3 is CASSRRGNQPQHF. Here the CDR3 DNA reads TGTGCCAGCAGCCGCAGGGGGAATCAGCCCCAGCATTTT.

V is TRBV7-2 and J is TRBJ1-2; maybe TRBD1 (5 bases). The CDR3 has 12 residues. Germline-derived CDR1 and CDR2 are SGHTA and FQGNSA. Trimming removed 5 bases from V and 5 bases from J, with 9 bases in between. The CDR3 DNA follows: TGTGCCAGCAGCGTAGACAGATATGGCTACACCTTC. Protein sequence: CASSVDRYGYTF.

This clonotype has ten or more counts. The chain employs TRBV5-1 and TRBJ2-2; 7 positions match TRBD1. Trimming removed 2 bases from V and 0 bases from J; junction bases left unmatched: 10. CDR3 length: 18 amino acids. From germline, CDR1 is SGHRS and CDR2 YFSETQ. The CDR3 here is CASSFGTAALSNTGELFF. The CDR3 nucleotides read TGCGCCAGCAGCTTCGGGACAGCGGCTTTATCGAACACCGGGGAGCTGTTTTTT.

This rearrangement joins TRBV6-2 or TRBV6-3 to TRBJ1-2; TRBD1 matches at 10 bases. The CDR3 consists of 14 residues. V dropped 4 bases and J dropped 8; count of bases not matched to a gene: 7. Looked up from germline, CDR1 is MNHEY and CDR2 is SVGEGT. The CDR3 here is CASSSGTGEGGYTF. The CDR3 DNA reads as TGTGCCAGCAGTTCCGGGACAGGGGAAGGCGGCTACACCTTC.